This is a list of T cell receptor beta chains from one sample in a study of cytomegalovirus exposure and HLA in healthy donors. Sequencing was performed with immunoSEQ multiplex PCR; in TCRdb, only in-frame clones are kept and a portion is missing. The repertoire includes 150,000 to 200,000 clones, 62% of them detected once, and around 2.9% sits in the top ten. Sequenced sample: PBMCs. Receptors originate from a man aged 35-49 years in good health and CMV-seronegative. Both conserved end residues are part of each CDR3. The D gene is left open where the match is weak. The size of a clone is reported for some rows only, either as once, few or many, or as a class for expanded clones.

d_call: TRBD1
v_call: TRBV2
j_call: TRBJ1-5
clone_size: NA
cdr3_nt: TGTGCCAGCAGTGCAGGGGGCGAAGGGTATCAGCCCCAGCATTTT
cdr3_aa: CASSAGGEGYQPQHF

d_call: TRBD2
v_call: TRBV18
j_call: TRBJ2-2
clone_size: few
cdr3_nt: TGTGCCAGCTGGGAGCGGGAACGGGTCACCGGGGAGCTGTTTTTT
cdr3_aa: CASWERERVTGELFF

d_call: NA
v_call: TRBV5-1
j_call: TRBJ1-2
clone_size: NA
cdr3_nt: TGCGCCAGCAGCTTTGACGGAGACTATGGCTACACCTTC
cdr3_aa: CASSFDGDYGYTF

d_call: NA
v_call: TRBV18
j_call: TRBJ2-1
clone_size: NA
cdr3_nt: TGTGCCAGCTCACCGGGCCCTAAGAATGAGCAGTTCTTC
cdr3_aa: CASSPGPKNEQFF

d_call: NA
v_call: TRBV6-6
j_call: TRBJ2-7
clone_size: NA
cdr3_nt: TGTGCCAGCAGTTACTCTATTTTCTCGAGTGGGCAGTACTTC
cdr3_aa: CASSYSIFSSGQYF

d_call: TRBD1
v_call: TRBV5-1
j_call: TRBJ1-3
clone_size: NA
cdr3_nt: TGCGCCAGCAGACCCGGGACAGGCAACTCTGGAAACACCATATATTTT
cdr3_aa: CASRPGTGNSGNTIYF

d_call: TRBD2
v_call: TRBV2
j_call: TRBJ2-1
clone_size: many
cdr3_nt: TGTGCCAGCAGACTAGCGGGGAACAATGAGCAGTTCTTC
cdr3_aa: CASRLAGNNEQFF

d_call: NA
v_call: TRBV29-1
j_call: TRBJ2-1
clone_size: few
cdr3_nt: TGCAGCGTTGAAGAACGCCGACTAGAGGAGTACAATGAGCAGTTCTTC
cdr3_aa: CSVEERRLEEYNEQFF

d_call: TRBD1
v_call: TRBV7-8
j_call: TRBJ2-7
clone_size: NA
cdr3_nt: TGTGCCAGCAGCCAACCACAGGGGCCCACCTACGAGCAGTACTTC
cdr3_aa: CASSQPQGPTYEQYF

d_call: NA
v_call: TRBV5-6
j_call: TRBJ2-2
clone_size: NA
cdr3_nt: TGTGCCAGCAGCTTGTGGGGGGATACCGGGGAGCTGTTTTTT
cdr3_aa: CASSLWGDTGELFF

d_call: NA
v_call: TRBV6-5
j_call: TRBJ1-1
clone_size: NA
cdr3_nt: TGTGCCAGCAGTTATGGCATAACGGGGGACACTGAAGCTTTCTTT
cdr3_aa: CASSYGITGDTEAFF

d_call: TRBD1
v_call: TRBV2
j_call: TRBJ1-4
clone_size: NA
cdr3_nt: TGTGCCAGCACCAGGGGGTACGGAGAAAAACTGTTTTTT
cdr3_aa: CASTRGYGEKLFF

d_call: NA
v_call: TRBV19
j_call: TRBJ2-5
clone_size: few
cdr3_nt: TGTGCCAGCCGTGACCGCGGGCAAGAGACCCAGTACTTC
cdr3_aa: CASRDRGQETQYF

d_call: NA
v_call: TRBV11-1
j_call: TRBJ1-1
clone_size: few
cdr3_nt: TGTGCCAGCAGCCTAAACCGACAGGCGAAGAACACTGAAGCTTTCTTT
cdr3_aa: CASSLNRQAKNTEAFF

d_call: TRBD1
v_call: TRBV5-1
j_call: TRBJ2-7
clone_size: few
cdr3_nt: TGCGCCAGCAGCGCAACCGGGACAGTCTCCTACGAGCAGTACTTC
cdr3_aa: CASSATGTVSYEQYF

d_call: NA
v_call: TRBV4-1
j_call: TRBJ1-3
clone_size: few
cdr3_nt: TGCGCCAGCAGCCAAGGAGGACCGGCGGGAAGCTCTGGAAACACCATATATTTT
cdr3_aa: CASSQGGPAGSSGNTIYF

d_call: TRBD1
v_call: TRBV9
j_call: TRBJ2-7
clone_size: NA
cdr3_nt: TGTGCCAGCAGCGTAGGGGGGGACAGGAGGCCCTACGAGCAGTACTTC
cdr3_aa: CASSVGGDRRPYEQYF

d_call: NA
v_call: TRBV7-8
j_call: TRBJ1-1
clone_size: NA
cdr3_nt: TGTGCCAGCAGCTTAGCGTCGATAACTAACACTGAAGCTTTCTTT
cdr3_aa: CASSLASITNTEAFF

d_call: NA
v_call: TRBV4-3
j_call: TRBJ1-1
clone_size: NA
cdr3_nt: TGCGCCAGCAGCCAAGATAGTTGGACTGAACTAGCTTTCTTT
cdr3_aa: CASSQDSWTELAFF

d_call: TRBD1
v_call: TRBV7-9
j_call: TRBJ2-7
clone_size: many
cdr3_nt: TGTGCCAGCAGCTCGACAGGGCCTTCCTACGAGCAGTACTTC
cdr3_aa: CASSSTGPSYEQYF

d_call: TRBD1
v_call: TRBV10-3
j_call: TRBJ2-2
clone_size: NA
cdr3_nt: TGTGCCATCAGCATACAGGGGGCCGCCGGGGAGCTGTTTTTT
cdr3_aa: CAISIQGAAGELFF

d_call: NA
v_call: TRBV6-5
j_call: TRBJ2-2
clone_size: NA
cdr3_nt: TGTGCCAGCAGTTATTACAGGGAGACCGGGGAGCTGTTTTTT
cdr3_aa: CASSYYRETGELFF

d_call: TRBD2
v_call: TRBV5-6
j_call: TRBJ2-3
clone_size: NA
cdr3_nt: TGTGCCAGCAGCTCTCCTGTCGGACTAGCGGGAGTCACAGATACGCAGTATTTT
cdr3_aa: CASSSPVGLAGVTDTQYF

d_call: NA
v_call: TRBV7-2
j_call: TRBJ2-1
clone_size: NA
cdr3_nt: TGTGCCGGAGAGGCCGGAGCTCAAAATGAGCAGTTCTTC
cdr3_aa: CAGEAGAQNEQFF

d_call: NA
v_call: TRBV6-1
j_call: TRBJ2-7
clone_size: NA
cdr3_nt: TGTGCCAGCAACCCTTTCTGGCAGGGAAGCTACGAGCAGTACTTC
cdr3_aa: CASNPFWQGSYEQYF

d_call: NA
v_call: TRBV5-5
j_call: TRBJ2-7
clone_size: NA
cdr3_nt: TGTGCCAGCAGCTTTCGACGGGACTACGAGCAGTACTTC
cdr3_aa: CASSFRRDYEQYF

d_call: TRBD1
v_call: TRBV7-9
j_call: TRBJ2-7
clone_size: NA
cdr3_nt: TGTGCCAGCAGCCTGTCAGGGACAGGGTATAGCTACGAGCAGTACTTC
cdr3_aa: CASSLSGTGYSYEQYF

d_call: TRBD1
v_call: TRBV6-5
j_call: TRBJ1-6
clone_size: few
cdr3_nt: TGTGCCAGCAGGTCGGCAGGGGGCCACTCACCCCTCCACTTT
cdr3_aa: CASRSAGGHSPLHF

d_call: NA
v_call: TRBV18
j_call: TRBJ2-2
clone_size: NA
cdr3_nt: TGTGCCAGCTCACCAAGGGGGAGTTCCACCGGGGAGCTGTTTTTT
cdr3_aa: CASSPRGSSTGELFF

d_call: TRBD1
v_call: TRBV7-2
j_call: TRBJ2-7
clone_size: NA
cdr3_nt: TGTGCCAGCAGCGTATCCGGGACAGTGGTCTACGAGCAGTACTTC
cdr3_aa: CASSVSGTVVYEQYF

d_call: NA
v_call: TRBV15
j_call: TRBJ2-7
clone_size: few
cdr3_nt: TGTGCCACCAGCAGACCCGACAGAGAGTACGAGCAGTACTTC
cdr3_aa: CATSRPDREYEQYF

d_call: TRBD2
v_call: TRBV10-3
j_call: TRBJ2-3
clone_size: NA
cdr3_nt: TGTGCCATCAGTGAGCCATTTAGCGGGGGGGGTGAAGATACGCAGTATTTT
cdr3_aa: CAISEPFSGGGEDTQYF

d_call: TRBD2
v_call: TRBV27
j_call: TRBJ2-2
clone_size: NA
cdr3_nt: TGTGCCAGCAGAACCCCGACTAGCGGGGGGGACACCGGGGAGCTGTTTTTT
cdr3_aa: CASRTPTSGGDTGELFF

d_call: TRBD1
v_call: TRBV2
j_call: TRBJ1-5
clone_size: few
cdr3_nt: TGTGCCAGCAGTAGTCCCGGGACAGGGGGCAATCAGCCCCAGCATTTT
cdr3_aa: CASSSPGTGGNQPQHF

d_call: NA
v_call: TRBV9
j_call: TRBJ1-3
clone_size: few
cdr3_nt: TGTGCCAGCAGCGTAGACGCCGGCTCTGGAAACACCATATATTTT
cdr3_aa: CASSVDAGSGNTIYF

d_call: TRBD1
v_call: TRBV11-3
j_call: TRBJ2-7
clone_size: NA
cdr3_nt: TGTGCCAGCAGCTTAGGGACGGGACAGTCCTACGAGCAGTACTTC
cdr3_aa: CASSLGTGQSYEQYF

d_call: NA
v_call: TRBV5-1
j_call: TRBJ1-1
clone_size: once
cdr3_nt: TGCGCCAGCAGCCAGGCAGTGAACACTGAAGCTTTCTTT
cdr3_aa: CASSQAVNTEAFF

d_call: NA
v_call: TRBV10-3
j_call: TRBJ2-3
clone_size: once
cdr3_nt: TGTGCCCTGGGAGTCCCTGCCACAGATACGCAGTATTTT
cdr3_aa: CALGVPATDTQYF

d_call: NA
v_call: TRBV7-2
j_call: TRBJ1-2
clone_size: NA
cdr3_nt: TGTGCCAGCAGCTTAGATCTGGGGCGGAGTGGCTACACCTTC
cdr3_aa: CASSLDLGRSGYTF

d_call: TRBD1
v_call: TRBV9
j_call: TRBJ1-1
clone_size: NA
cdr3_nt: TGTGCCAGCAGCCCTAGACAGGGCCTGAACACTGAAGCTTTCTTT
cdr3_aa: CASSPRQGLNTEAFF